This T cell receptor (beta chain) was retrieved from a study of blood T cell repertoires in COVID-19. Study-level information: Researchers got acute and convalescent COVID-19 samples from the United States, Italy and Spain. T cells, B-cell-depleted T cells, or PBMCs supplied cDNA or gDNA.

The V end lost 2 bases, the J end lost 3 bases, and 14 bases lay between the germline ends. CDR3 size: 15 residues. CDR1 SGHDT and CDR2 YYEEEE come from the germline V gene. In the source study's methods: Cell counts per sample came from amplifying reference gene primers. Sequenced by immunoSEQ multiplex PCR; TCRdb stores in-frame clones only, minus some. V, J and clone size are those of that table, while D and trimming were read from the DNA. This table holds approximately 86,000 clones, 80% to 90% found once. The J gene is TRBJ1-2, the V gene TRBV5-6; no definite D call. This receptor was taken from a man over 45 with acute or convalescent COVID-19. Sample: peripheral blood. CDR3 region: CASSFTGSGHYGYTF. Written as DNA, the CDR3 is TGTGCCAGCAGCTTTACCGGGAGTGGACACTATGGCTACACCTTC.